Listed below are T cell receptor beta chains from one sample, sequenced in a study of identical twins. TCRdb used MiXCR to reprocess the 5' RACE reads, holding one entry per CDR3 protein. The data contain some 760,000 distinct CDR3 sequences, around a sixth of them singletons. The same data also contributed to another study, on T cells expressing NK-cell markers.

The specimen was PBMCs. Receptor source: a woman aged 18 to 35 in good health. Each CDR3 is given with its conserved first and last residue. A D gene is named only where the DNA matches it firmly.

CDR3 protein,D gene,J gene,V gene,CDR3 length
CASTPGTGGPEQYF,TRBD1,TRBJ2-7,TRBV7-9,14
CASTTNLNYGYTF,.,TRBJ1-2,TRBV12-3/TRBV12-4,13
CASSPPSDEQFF,.,TRBJ2-1,TRBV12-3/TRBV12-4,12
CASSSSPGNTEAFF,.,TRBJ1-1,TRBV12-3/TRBV12-4,14
CASTPRDSKNIQYF,TRBD1,TRBJ2-4,TRBV12-3/TRBV12-4,14
CASSIVASGGPWNEQFF,TRBD2,TRBJ2-1,TRBV19,17
CASNTGGAGSYEQYF,TRBD1,TRBJ2-7,TRBV12-3/TRBV12-4,15
CASSPLALSHEQYF,TRBD2,TRBJ2-7,TRBV6-2/TRBV6-3,14
CSAETVNEQYF,.,TRBJ2-7,TRBV20-1,11
CASRNAGLARKETQYF,TRBD2,TRBJ2-5,TRBV6-1,16
CASSFRRGGTEAFF,.,TRBJ1-1,TRBV28,14
CASSPLEGAGGANVLTF,TRBD1,TRBJ2-6,TRBV5-1,17
CSARLLVGVGTDTQYF,.,TRBJ2-3,TRBV20-1,16
CASRQPGSEQYF,.,TRBJ2-7,TRBV12-3/TRBV12-4,12
CASRGLRLATDTQYF,TRBD2,TRBJ2-3,TRBV6-1,15
CASSLAGSGELFF,.,TRBJ2-2,TRBV7-2,13
CCARDWQGARYEQYF,.,TRBJ2-7,TRBV20-1,15
CASSLSPGQENNEQFF,TRBD1,TRBJ2-1,TRBV5-1,16
CASSLRSNSPLHF,.,TRBJ1-6,TRBV7-8,13
CASSPQGDGRYEQYF,.,TRBJ2-7,TRBV6-1,15
CASRYSTGYTEAFF,TRBD1,TRBJ1-1,TRBV12-3/TRBV12-4,14
CASSLGASRGGDQPQHF,.,TRBJ1-5,TRBV5-1,17
CASSALGGKVGELFF,.,TRBJ2-2,TRBV12-3/TRBV12-4,15
CASSDRGNSTDTQYF,TRBD1,TRBJ2-3,TRBV12-3/TRBV12-4,15
CASSQGAEELYNEQFF,.,TRBJ2-1,TRBV4-3,16
CATTRIPGGSYNEQFF,TRBD1,TRBJ2-1,TRBV15,16
CASSVASFEKERNSGANVLTF,.,TRBJ2-6,TRBV9,21
CSARTGTNNEKLFF,.,TRBJ1-4,TRBV20-1,14
CATSVGSFQETQYF,.,TRBJ2-5,TRBV24-1,14
CSASYYANPNYGYTF,.,TRBJ1-2,TRBV20-1,15
CASSLGASGISAVEQFF,TRBD2,TRBJ2-1,TRBV7-2,17
CASSWLSIGGLQETQYF,.,TRBJ2-5,TRBV6-2/TRBV6-3,17
CASSLQIPGLAGETQYF,TRBD2,TRBJ2-5,TRBV27,17
CASSFPGSEKLFF,.,TRBJ1-4,TRBV12-3/TRBV12-4,13
CASSPSRTGTEAFF,TRBD1,TRBJ1-1,TRBV5-1,14
CASSDRSDTEAFF,.,TRBJ1-1,TRBV6-2/TRBV6-3,13
CASTQRNEQYF,.,TRBJ2-7,TRBV6-2/TRBV6-3,11
CASSLVPISSYNEQFF,.,TRBJ2-1,TRBV5-5,16
CASGSYTGELFF,.,TRBJ2-2,TRBV12-5,12
CASSLWGVDTF,.,TRBJ1-2,TRBV11-3,11
CASGAVQETQYF,.,TRBJ2-5,TRBV6-6,12
CSASRGAMEPTDTQYF,.,TRBJ2-3,TRBV20-1,16
CSARDLRGGATDTQYF,.,TRBJ2-3,TRBV20-1,16
CASGSVSYEQYF,.,TRBJ2-7,TRBV6-5,12
CSARSALRAGETQYF,.,TRBJ2-5,TRBV20-1,15
CSAYRDSSTDTQYF,.,TRBJ2-3,TRBV20-1,14
CASSPSRGTLVEQYF,.,TRBJ2-7,TRBV18,15
CASRTREVYGYTF,.,TRBJ1-2,TRBV6-1,13
CAIQGQGNSPLHF,TRBD1,TRBJ1-6,TRBV10-3,13
CASRGQAMNTEAFF,TRBD1,TRBJ1-1,TRBV6-1,14
CATRESGSDLDTQYF,TRBD2,TRBJ2-3,TRBV7-6,15